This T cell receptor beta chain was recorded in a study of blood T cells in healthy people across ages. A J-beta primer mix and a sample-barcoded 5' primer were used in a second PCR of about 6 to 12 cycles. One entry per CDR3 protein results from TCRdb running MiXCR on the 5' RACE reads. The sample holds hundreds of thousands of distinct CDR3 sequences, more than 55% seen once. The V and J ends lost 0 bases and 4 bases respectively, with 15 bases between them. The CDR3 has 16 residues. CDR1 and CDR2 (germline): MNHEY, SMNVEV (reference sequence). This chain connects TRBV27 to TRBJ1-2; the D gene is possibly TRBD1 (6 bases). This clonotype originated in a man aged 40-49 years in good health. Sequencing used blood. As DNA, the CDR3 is TGTGCCAGCAGTTTATCAGGGGGTACAAGACTCTATGGCTACACCTTC. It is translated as CASSLSGGTRLYGYTF.